This TCR beta chain was captured by sequencing in a study of blood T cell repertoires in COVID-19 (dated by TCRdb to 2018 to 2021). In terms of the full investigation: Samples covering the acute and convalescent phases of COVID-19 were provided by collaborators in the United States, Italy and Spain. Deeply sampled blood TCRbeta repertoires from subjects exposed to, actively infected with, or recovered from COVID-19 were included in the dataset. Samples came from the ongoing ImmuneRACE study (first 160 participants) plus 1,254 subjects from 6 global collaborators. The sample metadata nearly always contained a de-identified subject ID, COVID-19 status, age in years and sex. HLA class I and class II types, where available, came from metadata supplied by the sample provider rather than from assay-based typing. A freely available public database, intended as a resource for researchers studying the immune response to SARS-CoV-2, is where the repertoires were released. The prospective study material was composed of cDNA or gDNA derived from T cells, B-cell-depleted T cells, or PBMCs.

The germline V gene yields SGDLS for CDR1 and YYNGEE for CDR2. The CDR3 covers 15 residues, taking in both the cysteine and the phenylalanine. Only CDR3 DNA is held: 45 bases, read in frame from base 1. At the junction V is shortened by 4 bases and J by 7 bases, with 15 bases in between. The immunoSEQ Assay, a bias-controlled multiplex PCR, was used to amplify TCRbeta CDR3 regions from genomic DNA. The study's own analysis went as follows. Nucleated cell counts per sample were estimated from amplification of reference gene primers within the assay. To quantify the absolute abundance of each unique TCRbeta CDR3 rearrangement, sequence reads were collapsed and filtered. Productive Simpson clonality was computed per sample as the square root of Simpson's diversity index over productive rearrangements. The source is immuneACCESS, and TCRdb retained only in-frame sequences with V and J called. Part of the clones is not carried over; for the studies checked, unresolved V genes explain less than half of this, and the remainder is unexplained. The V and J calls and clone size were taken over from that table, and D and trimming were inferred from the DNA. The sample includes approximately 130,000 clones, with around 80% observed a single time. Clones ranked in the top ten supply more than 10% of the sample.

Collaborating institutions collected whole blood in K2EDTA tubes following their own protocols. For TCRbeta analysis, collaborator samples were shipped as frozen whole blood, as isolated PBMCs, or as DNA extracted from either sample type. The paper as a whole reports these results and caveats: Clinical and demographic metadata were provided uncurated, with the amount varying by source and participant.

A remark on this clone: What this receptor recognizes is not known. The sample holds no much larger clone one base away, and base qualities are not on file.

The sample comprised peripheral blood. The rearrangement joined TRBV9 to TRBJ1-6, with a weak D call of TRBD1 (5 bases match). The source is a human donor in a cohort sampled during active COVID-19. The CDR3: CASSSRGLSNSPLHF. The bases read TGTGCCAGCAGCTCGAGGGGACTGTCGAATTCACCCCTCCACTTT. With all but the CDR3 taken from the reference TRBV9 and TRBJ1-6 genes, the full variable domain is: DSGVTQTPKHLITATGQRVTLRCSPRSGDLSVYWYQQSLDQGLQFLIQYYNGEERAKGNILERFSAQQFPDLHSELNLSSLELGDSALYFCASSSRGLSNSPLHFGNGTRLTVT.